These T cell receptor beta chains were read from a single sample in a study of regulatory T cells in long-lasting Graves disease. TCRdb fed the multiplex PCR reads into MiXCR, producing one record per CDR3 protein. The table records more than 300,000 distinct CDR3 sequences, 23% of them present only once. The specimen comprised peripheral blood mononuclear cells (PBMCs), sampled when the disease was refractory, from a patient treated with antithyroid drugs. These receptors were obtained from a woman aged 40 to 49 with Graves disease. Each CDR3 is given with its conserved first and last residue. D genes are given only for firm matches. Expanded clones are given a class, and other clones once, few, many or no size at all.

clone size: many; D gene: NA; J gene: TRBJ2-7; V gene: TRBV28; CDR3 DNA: TGTGCCAGCAGCACCGGGGGAAGAACCTACGAGCAGTACTTC; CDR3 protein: CASSTGGRTYEQYF
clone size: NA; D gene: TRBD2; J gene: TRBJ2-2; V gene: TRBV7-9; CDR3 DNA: TGTGCCAGCAGCCCTCACCTACTAGCGCCCTTCAGGAACACCGGGGAGCTGTTTTTT; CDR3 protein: CASSPHLLAPFRNTGELFF
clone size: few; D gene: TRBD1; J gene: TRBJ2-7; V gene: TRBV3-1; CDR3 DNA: TGTGCCAGCAGCCGGAATTGGCAGGGGGCCTACGAGCAGTACTTC; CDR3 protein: CASSRNWQGAYEQYF
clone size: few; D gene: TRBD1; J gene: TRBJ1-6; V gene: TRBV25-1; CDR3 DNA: TGTGCCAGCAGTGACCCAGACAGGGAGGGTTCACCCCTCCACTTT; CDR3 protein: CASSDPDREGSPLHF
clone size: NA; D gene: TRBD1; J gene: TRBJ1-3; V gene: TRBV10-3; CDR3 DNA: TGTGCCATCAACAGGGGAGGCTCTGGAAACACCATATATTTT; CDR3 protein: CAINRGGSGNTIYF
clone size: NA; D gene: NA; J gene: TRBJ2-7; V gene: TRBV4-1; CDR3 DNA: TGCGCCAGCAGCCATGGATACGAGCAGTACTTC; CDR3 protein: CASSHGYEQYF
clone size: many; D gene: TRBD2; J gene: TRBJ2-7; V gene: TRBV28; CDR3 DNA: TGTGCCAGCAGGCCCGATCGCGGGGGGCCCTACGAGCAGTACTTC; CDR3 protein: CASRPDRGGPYEQYF
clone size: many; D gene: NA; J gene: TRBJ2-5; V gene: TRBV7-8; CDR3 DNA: TGTGCCAGCAGCCCAGCGACAGTACAAGAGACCCAGTACTTC; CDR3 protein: CASSPATVQETQYF
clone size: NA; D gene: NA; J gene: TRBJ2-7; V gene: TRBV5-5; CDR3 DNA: TGTGCCAGCAGCTTGGAGGCCAGGGCCTCCTACGAGCAGTACTTC; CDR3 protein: CASSLEARASYEQYF
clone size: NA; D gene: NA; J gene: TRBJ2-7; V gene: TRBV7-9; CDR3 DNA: TGTGCCAGCAGCGCCGTGGGCAGGACCCCCTACGAGCAGTACTTC; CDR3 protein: CASSAVGRTPYEQYF
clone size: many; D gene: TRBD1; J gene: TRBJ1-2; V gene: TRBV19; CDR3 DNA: TGTGCCAGTAGTAGACGGGACAGGGGCTATGGCTACACCTTC; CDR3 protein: CASSRRDRGYGYTF
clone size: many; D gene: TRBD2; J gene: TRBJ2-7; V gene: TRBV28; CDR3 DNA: TGTGCCAGCAGTTTCTCGCTAGCGGGAGTATACGAGCAGTACTTC; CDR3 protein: CASSFSLAGVYEQYF
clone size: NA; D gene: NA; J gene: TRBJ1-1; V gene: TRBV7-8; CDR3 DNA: TGTGCCAGCAGCCAAAGCGACATGAACACTGAAGCTCTCTTT; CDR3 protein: CASSQSDMNTEALF
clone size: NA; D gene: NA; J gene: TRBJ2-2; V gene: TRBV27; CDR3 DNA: TGTGCCAGCAGTTTCCTAGCAGCGAGTACCGGGGAGCTGTTTTTT; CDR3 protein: CASSFLAASTGELFF
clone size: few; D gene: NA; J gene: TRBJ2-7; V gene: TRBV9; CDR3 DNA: TGTGCCAGCAGCGTAGGCGGCACTACCTACGAGCAGTACTTC; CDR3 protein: CASSVGGTTYEQYF
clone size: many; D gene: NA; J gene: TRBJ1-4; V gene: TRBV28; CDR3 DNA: TGTGCCAGCAGTTTGCTGCGCATCCGAGGGGAACTGTTTTTT; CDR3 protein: CASSLLRIRGELFF
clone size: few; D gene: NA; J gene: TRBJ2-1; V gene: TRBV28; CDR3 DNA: TGTGCCAGCACCCCCCCGGCACCCTACAATGAGCAGTTCTTC; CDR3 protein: CASTPPAPYNEQFF
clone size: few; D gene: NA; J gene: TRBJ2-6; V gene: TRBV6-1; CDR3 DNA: TGTGCCAGCCACCCGGGGGGGGCCAACGTCCTGACTTTC; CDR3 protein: CASHPGGANVLTF
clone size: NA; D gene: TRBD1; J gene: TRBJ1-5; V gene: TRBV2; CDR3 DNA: TGTGCCAGCAGTATTGGACAGGGAACGGGTCAGCCCCAGCATTTT; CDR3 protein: CASSIGQGTGQPQHF
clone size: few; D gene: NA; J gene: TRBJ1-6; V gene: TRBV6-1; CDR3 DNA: TGTGCCAGCAGTACCCGCCGGACACCAAATAATTCACCCCTCCACTTT; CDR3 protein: CASSTRRTPNNSPLHF
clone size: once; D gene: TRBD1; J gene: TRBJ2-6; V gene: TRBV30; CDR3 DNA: TGTGCCTGGGCCGACAGGGCTGGGGCCAACGTCCTGACTTTC; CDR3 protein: CAWADRAGANVLTF
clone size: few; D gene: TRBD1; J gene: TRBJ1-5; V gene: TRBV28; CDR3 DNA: TGTGCCAGCAGTTTGGGGACAGGGAGGAAGAGTCAGCCCCAGCATTTT; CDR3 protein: CASSLGTGRKSQPQHF
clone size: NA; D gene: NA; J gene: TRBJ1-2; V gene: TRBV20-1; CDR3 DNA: TGCAGTGCTATCCTCTGGCAGGGGCCCTATGGCTACACCTTC; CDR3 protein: CSAILWQGPYGYTF
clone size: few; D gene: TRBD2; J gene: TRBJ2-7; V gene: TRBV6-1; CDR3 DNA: TGTGCCAGCAGCCCTGGGAGCGGGAGGGCCTCTACGCAGTACTTC; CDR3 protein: CASSPGSGRASTQYF
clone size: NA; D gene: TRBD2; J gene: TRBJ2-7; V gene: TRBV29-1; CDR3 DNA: TGCAGCGTGAAAACTAGCGGGGACTCCTACGAGCAGTACTTC; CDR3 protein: CSVKTSGDSYEQYF